Presented here are 29 T cell receptor beta chains from one specimen sequenced in a study of blood T cell repertoires in COVID-19. Repertoires were generated with immunoSEQ multiplex PCR, while TCRdb's copy carries only in-frame clones and drops some. Of under 300,000 clones listed, roughly 88% are singletons. Sequences were obtained from PBMCs or T cells enriched from blood (not recorded which). The receptor set was obtained from a woman aged 30 to 39 who had recovered from COVID-19.

The J gene is TRBJ1-1, the V gene TRBV27; the D gene is possibly TRBD1 (6 bases). In germline, CDR1 is MNHEY, CDR2 SMNVEV (reference sequence). The CDR3 spans 14 residues. V lost 10 bases to trimming and J lost 6 bases, with 21 bases between them. For the CDR3, the DNA is TGTGCCACCATACTCTTCGGACAGCTCCCTGAAGCTTTCTTT. Amino acid sequence: CATILFGQLPEAFF.

Worth noting for this clone: Other nucleotide sequences from this sample produce the same CDR3. The chain combines TRBV18 with TRBJ2-2; D unclear. The V gene lost 3 bases and the J gene lost 3 bases, with 5 bases spanning the gap. The CDR3 has 13 amino acids. The germline CDR1 and CDR2 sequences are KGHSH and LQKENI. The DNA of the CDR3 is TGTGCCAGCTCACCCTCGGACACCGGGGAGCTGTTTTTT. It translates to CASSPSDTGELFF.

This chain connects TRBV7-2 to TRBJ2-1, with 11 positions matching TRBD1. Per the germline V gene, CDR1 is SGHTA and CDR2 is FQGNSA. The length of the CDR3 is 15 residues. V was pared by 5 bases and J by 7 bases, with 7 bases of the junction left unmatched. Here the CDR3 reads CASSLLGTGGNEQFF. The CDR3, as DNA: TGTGCCAGCAGCCTCCTCGGGACAGGGGGGAATGAGCAGTTCTTC.

This chain connects TRBV9 to TRBJ2-1, with D tentatively TRBD2 (6 bases). The CDR3 contains 14 residues. Per the germline V gene, CDR1 is SGDLS and CDR2 is YYNGEE. V gave up 1 base and J gave up 1 base, with 6 bases separating them. CDR3 amino acids: CASSVSGSYNEQFF. The CDR3, as DNA: TGTGCCAGCAGCGTAAGCGGGTCCTACAATGAGCAGTTCTTC.

The chain couples TRBV6-1 to TRBJ1-2; a weak D match, TRBD1 (6 bases). CDR1 and CDR2 from the germline V gene are MNHNS and SASEGT. Trimming took off 1 base at V and 7 bases at J, with 16 bases between the two ends. The CDR3 is made up of 15 amino acids. The DNA of the CDR3 is TGTGCCAGCAGTGAAGTCCACTACAGGGATCGTGGCTACACCTTC. This encodes CASSEVHYRDRGYTF.

V and J are TRBV27 and TRBJ2-1; TRBD2 might be the D (7 bases). The CDR3 contains 17 residues. V lost 5 bases and J lost 3, with 20 bases in between. The germline gives CDR1 MNHEY, CDR2 SMNVEV (reference sequence). Written as DNA, the CDR3 is TGTGCCAGCAGTGTACTGGGGGAGGGGGGGGGCTACAATGAGCAGTTCTTC. Translating it yields CASSVLGEGGGYNEQFF.

The gene calls are TRBV28 and TRBJ1-2, with 7 nucleotides matching TRBD1. Trimming removed 2 bases from V and 4 bases from J; junction bases left unmatched: 7. The CDR3 covers 15 residues. The germline CDR1 and CDR2 sequences are MDHEN and SYDVKM. The CDR3 coding sequence is TGTGCCAGCAGTTTAGGGACAGCGTTTTTCTATGGCTACACCTTC. Translating it yields CASSLGTAFFYGYTF.

This rearrangement joins TRBV2 to TRBJ1-6; 9 bases agree with TRBD1. The V gene's germline CDR1 is SNHLY and CDR2 FYNNEI. The V segment lost 7 bases and the J segment 8 bases; nucleotides outside the gene matches: 3. The CDR3 is 13 residues long. The CDR3 sequence is CASIRTGDSPLHF. CDR3 in DNA: TGTGCCAGCATTCGGACAGGGGATTCACCCCTCCACTTT.

This chain uses TRBV28 with TRBJ2-1; D possibly corresponds to TRBD2 (7 bases). The length of the CDR3 is 14 residues. V lost 8 bases and J lost 4, with 15 bases in between. The germline V gene encodes CDR1 MDHEN and CDR2 SYDVKM. The DNA for the CDR3 is TGTGCCAGCGGGGGGGGGCCTGGGTACAATGAGCAGTTCTTC. It translates to CASGGGPGYNEQFF.

The CDR3 sequence is CASSFSASGYEQYF. For the CDR3, the DNA is TGTGCCAGCAGCTTTTCCGCTAGCGGCTACGAGCAGTACTTC. The chain employs TRBV7-2 and TRBJ2-7, with TRBD2 identical over 7 bases. V dropped 3 bases and J dropped 3; count of bases not matched to a gene: 5. The CDR3 is 14 residues long. Germline values: CDR1 SGHTA, CDR2 FQGNSA.

The chain couples TRBV7-8 to TRBJ2-1; a weak D match, TRBD1 (6 bases). The CDR3 contains 15 residues. Trimming took off 3 bases at V and 7 bases at J, with 16 bases between the two ends. Germline assignment: CDR1 SGHVS and CDR2 FQNEAQ. The DNA for the CDR3 is TGTGCCAGCAGCTTTGAGGTCCTAGGGGGAAATGAGCAGTTCTTC. Amino acid sequence: CASSFEVLGGNEQFF.

The gene calls are TRBV7-2 and TRBJ1-2; 8 bases agree with TRBD1. This CDR3 is built from 15 residues. Looked up from germline, CDR1 is SGHTA and CDR2 is FQGNSA. J was trimmed by 6 bases and V by 0 bases; bases with no gene match: 6. DNA of the CDR3: TGTGCCAGCAGCTTAGCTAGGACAGGGTACGATGGCTACACCTTC. It encodes CASSLARTGYDGYTF.

The rearrangement uses TRBV18 and TRBJ1-2; 9 bases are a match to TRBD1. Per the germline V gene, CDR1 is KGHSH and CDR2 is LQKENI. The junction had 1 base not matched to a gene; V was cut back by 4 bases and J by 1 base. The CDR3 is made up of 14 amino acids. The CDR3 DNA reads as TGTGCCAGCTCACGGGACAGGGATAACTATGGCTACACCTTC. It translates to CASSRDRDNYGYTF.

CDR3 in amino acids: CASSSHRNLVGYTF. For the CDR3, the DNA is TGTGCCAGCAGTTCACACAGGAATCTCGTGGGCTACACCTTC. The J gene is TRBJ1-2, the V gene TRBV27, with D maybe TRBD1 (5 bases). Deletions cut 4 bases from V and 8 bases from J, with 17 bases between. Germline V gene lookup returns CDR1 MNHEY and CDR2 SMNVEV (reference sequence). The CDR3 loop spans 14 amino acids.

A word on this clone: Other DNA sequences from this sample encode an identical CDR3 as well. The chain recombines TRBV5-1 with TRBJ2-3; unclear D gene. The CDR3 length is 13 residues. Trimming removed 1 base from V and 1 base from J, with 4 bases in between. Germline values: CDR1 SGHRS, CDR2 YFSETQ. The CDR3 region is CASSLRGTDTQYF. The DNA for the CDR3 is TGCGCCAGCAGCTTGCGAGGCACAGATACGCAGTATTTT.

The chain couples TRBV4-2 to TRBJ2-5, with 10 bases aligning to TRBD1. The J segment lost 1 base and the V segment lost 1 base, leaving 0 bases of the junction unmatched. The CDR3 is 15 amino acids. In germline, CDR1 is LGHNA, CDR2 YNFKEQ. The CDR3 here is CASSQGDRGQETQYF. The CDR3, as DNA: TGTGCCAGCAGCCAAGGGGACAGGGGCCAAGAGACCCAGTACTTC.

The chain carries TRBV7-9 and TRBJ1-2; 12 nucleotides align to TRBD1. This CDR3 spans 16 amino acids. The germline V gene has CDR1 SEHNR and CDR2 FQNEAQ (reference sequence). J lost 8 bases, V lost 4 bases, and 11 bases had no gene match. CDR3 amino acids: CASSSARDRGQVGYTF. In DNA form, the CDR3 reads TGTGCCAGCAGCTCAGCCCGGGACAGGGGGCAAGTGGGCTACACCTTC.

The chain combines TRBV7-2 with TRBJ1-5, with 7 bases aligning to TRBD1. Germline assignment: CDR1 SGHTA and CDR2 FQGNSA. This CDR3 spans 15 amino acids. The ends lost 3 bases at V and 3 bases at J; junction bases unmatched: 5. The CDR3 nucleotides are TGTGCCAGCAGCTTGACCAGGGGGTCCAATCAGCCCCAGCATTTT. This sequence encodes CASSLTRGSNQPQHF.

This chain joins TRBV28 and TRBJ1-4; D gene uncertain. From germline, CDR1 is MDHEN and CDR2 SYDVKM. V lost 2 bases to trimming and J lost 8 bases, with 12 bases between them. This CDR3 spans 14 amino acids. This CDR3 reads CASSLRSSWEKLFF. As DNA, the CDR3 is TGTGCCAGCAGTTTAAGGAGTTCTTGGGAAAAACTGTTTTTT.

CDR3 protein: CATSDSQGAGNTIYF. In DNA form, the CDR3 reads TGTGCCACCAGTGATTCACAGGGGGCTGGAAACACCATATATTTT. The chain is built from TRBV24-1 and TRBJ1-3; 8 nucleotides align to TRBD1. The germline V gene has CDR1 KGHDR and CDR2 SFDVKD. This CDR3 has 15 amino acids. The V and J ends lost 2 bases and 2 bases, in that order; junction bases with no gene match: 1.

The chain combines TRBV23-1 with TRBJ1-1; D is undetermined. TRBV23-1 is an open reading frame, and its role is uncertain. CDR3 length: 14 amino acids. V dropped 0 bases and J dropped 0 bases, with 5 bases sitting between them. CDR3 sequence: CASSQSPVNTEAFF. The CDR3 DNA is TGCGCCAGCAGTCAATCCCCAGTGAACACTGAAGCTTTCTTT.

The chain combines TRBV4-1 with TRBJ1-2; 7 nucleotides line up with TRBD1. Trimming at V came to 1 base and at J to 0 bases, leaving 2 bases not matched to a gene. The CDR3 spans 15 residues. CDR1 is MGHRA, CDR2 YSYEKL, per germline. CDR3 sequence (DNA): TGCGCCAGCAGCCAAGTCGGGACAGCTAACTATGGCTACACCTTC. This gives the protein CASSQVGTANYGYTF.

This clone turned up a few times. The V gene is TRBV18, the J gene TRBJ1-2; D is uncertain. The V gene's germline CDR1 is KGHSH and CDR2 LQKENI. The CDR3 covers 12 residues. The V end was cut by 6 bases, the J end by 5 bases, with 10 bases between. Written as DNA, the CDR3 is TGTGCCAGCTCTTCCGACATTTATGGCTACACCTTC. Its translation is CASSSDIYGYTF.

This rearrangement joins TRBV28 to TRBJ2-4; 11 bases agree with TRBD2. This CDR3 has 17 residues. Germline values: CDR1 MDHEN, CDR2 SYDVKM. V dropped 6 bases and J dropped 0; count of bases not matched to a gene: 7. CDR3 amino acids: CASSQGLAVLAKNIQYF. CDR3 sequence (DNA): TGTGCCAGCAGCCAGGGACTAGCGGTCCTAGCCAAAAACATTCAGTACTTC.

The chain combines TRBV29-1 with TRBJ1-3, with no clear D. The germline V gene has CDR1 SQVTM and CDR2 ANQGSEA. Trimming removed 1 base from V and 1 base from J, with 5 bases in between. This CDR3 comprises 13 residues. The CDR3 region has the DNA TGCAGCGTTGAAGGGGCATCTGGAAACACCATATATTTT. Its protein is CSVEGASGNTIYF.

The chain employs TRBV7-6 and TRBJ2-6, with 10 bases fitting TRBD1. Per germline, CDR1 SGHVS and CDR2 FNYEAQ. V lost 8 bases to trimming and J lost 0 bases; unmatched junction nucleotides: 13. CDR3 length: 19 amino acids. The CDR3 region has the DNA TGTGCCAGCGGCGAACCGACAGGGGGCATTAGCTCTGGGGCCAACGTCCTGACTTTC. Residues: CASGEPTGGISSGANVLTF.

The V call is TRBV27, the J call TRBJ2-7; D is undetermined. This CDR3 comprises 14 residues. V lost 4 bases and J 3 bases, leaving 13 bases between the germline ends. Germline V gives CDR1 MNHEY, CDR2 SMNVEV (reference sequence). Written as DNA, the CDR3 is TGTGCCAGCAGTTACGGAATATCGGGCTACGAGCAGTACTTC. Translation: CASSYGISGYEQYF.

The chain has TRBV7-9 and TRBJ2-1; D might be TRBD1 (5 bases). This CDR3 is built from 17 residues. Germline-derived CDR1 and CDR2 are SEHNR and FQNEAQ (reference sequence). Trimming stripped 1 base from V and 4 bases from J, with 17 bases between. The CDR3 is CASSLVWPPGPYNEQFF. CDR3 bases: TGTGCCAGCAGCTTAGTTTGGCCGCCAGGGCCTTACAATGAGCAGTTCTTC. Based on the CDR3 plus reference TRBV7-9 and TRBJ2-1, the full variable domain is DTGVSQNPRHKITKRGQNVTFRCDPISEHNRLYWYRQTLGQGPEFLTYFQNEAQLEKSRLLSDRFSAERPKGSFSTLEIQRTEQGDSAMYLCASSLVWPPGPYNEQFFGPGTRLTVL.

The chain employs TRBV5-4 and TRBJ1-3, with TRBD1 matching 8 bases. The CDR3 covers 13 residues. Germline CDR1 SGHNT, CDR2 YYREEE (reference sequence). With V trimmed by 7 bases and J by 4 bases, 4 bases remained unmatched. The CDR3, as DNA: TGTGCCAGCGCATGGGACAGGGGAAACACCATATATTTT. This encodes CASAWDRGNTIYF.